The clone carrying this TCR beta chain was seen only a few times. TCRdb re-derived calls from the RT-PCR reads in MiXCR, one entry per CDR3 protein. The table includes about a million distinct CDR3 sequences, roughly 17% detected once. This record belongs to a study of patients and donors after allogeneic stem cell transplantation. Germline V gives CDR1 KGHSH, CDR2 LQKENI. Trimming left V 3 bases short and J 3 bases short, with 14 bases between. This CDR3 has 15 amino acids. The chain couples TRBV18 to TRBJ1-1, with D uncertain. The sequenced sample was blood, either unsorted or a sorted T cell fraction (not recorded which). This clonotype originated in a human donor who was either an allogeneic HSCT recipient or a stem cell or donor lymphocyte infusion donor (not recorded which). It is not recorded whose cells these are; they may come from a transplant donor. DNA of the CDR3: TGTGCCAGCTCACCCCGGGCGGGTAGGGACACTGAAGCTTTCTTT. Translated: CASSPRAGRDTEAFF.